This T cell receptor beta chain was recovered during a study of blood T cell repertoires in COVID-19. V shed 7 bases and J shed 3 bases, with 17 bases lying between them. CDR3 length: 15 amino acids. The germline V gene has CDR1 SGHDT and CDR2 YYEEEE. Sequencing was performed with immunoSEQ multiplex PCR; in TCRdb, only in-frame clones are kept and a portion is missing. The sample lists 100,000 to 150,000 clones, over 70% occurring once. This chain uses TRBV5-6 with TRBJ1-3; TRBD1 is a possible D gene (5 bases). The sample consisted of peripheral blood. The clonotype originates from a woman aged 45-59 years with acute or convalescent COVID-19. The DNA of the CDR3 is TGTGCCAGCTACCCCTGGGCGGGACGTGGAAACACCATATATTTT. Translated: CASYPWAGRGNTIYF.